A single sample is the source of the 5 T cell receptor beta chains below, sequenced in a study of chemoradiotherapy in HPV16-positive cancers. Libraries were prepared by immunoSEQ multiplex PCR; TCRdb keeps only in-frame clonotypes and omits some of them. Of fewer than 10,000 clones in the sample, roughly 89% were seen once. The sample here was blood, taken from a patient who underwent chemoradiotherapy. These receptors originate from a human donor with HPV-associated anogenital cancer.

The J gene is TRBJ2-7, the V gene TRBV11-2; TRBD2 aligns across 11 bases. The CDR3 loop spans 17 amino acids. CDR1 and CDR2 from the germline V gene are SGHAT and FQNNGV. J lost 2 bases, V lost 5 bases, and 11 bases had no gene match. The CDR3 sequence: CASSPIPLAGGPYEQYV. DNA of the CDR3: TGTGCCAGCAGCCCCATCCCGCTAGCGGGGGGTCCCTACGAGCAGTACGTC.

This clone has a single count. J is TRBJ2-7 and V is TRBV5-1; 9 bases agree with TRBD2. V was pared by 1 base and J by 2 bases, with 4 bases of the junction left unmatched. Germline V gene data show CDR1 as SGHRS and CDR2 as YFSETQ. CDR3 size: 15 residues. CDR3 sequence: CASSLLSGGPYEQYF. CDR3 coding DNA: TGCGCCAGCAGCTTGCTTAGCGGGGGACCCTACGAGCAGTACTTC.

CDR3 sequence (DNA): TGTGCCAGCAGCAAAACCGGGACAGGGGGCACCTACGAGCAGTACTTC. Translated: CASSKTGTGGTYEQYF. The rearrangement uses TRBV5-8 and TRBJ2-7; TRBD1 agrees at 12 bases. The germline V gene encodes CDR1 SGHTS and CDR2 YDEGEE. Trimming removed 4 bases from V and 2 bases from J; junction bases left unmatched: 7. The CDR3 is 16 amino acids.

The V gene is TRBV30, the J gene TRBJ1-2; no clear D gene. Germline V gene lookup returns CDR1 GTSNPN and CDR2 SVGIG (reference sequence). The CDR3 extends over 12 amino acids. With 3 bases removed from V and 2 bases from J, the gap between germline ends came to 7 bases. The CDR3 sequence is CAWSQRNYGYTF. CDR3 nucleotide sequence: TGTGCCTGGAGCCAAAGGAACTATGGCTACACCTTC.

The chain is built from TRBV25-1 and TRBJ1-1; no definite D call. The germline V and J ends were trimmed by 5 bases and 1 base, with 11 bases remaining between them. The CDR3 consists of 14 residues. In germline, CDR1 is MGHDK, CDR2 SYGVNS. The CDR3 region is CASSLPVENTEAFF. The CDR3 bases are TGTGCCAGCAGTCTGCCGGTAGAGAACACTGAAGCTTTCTTT.